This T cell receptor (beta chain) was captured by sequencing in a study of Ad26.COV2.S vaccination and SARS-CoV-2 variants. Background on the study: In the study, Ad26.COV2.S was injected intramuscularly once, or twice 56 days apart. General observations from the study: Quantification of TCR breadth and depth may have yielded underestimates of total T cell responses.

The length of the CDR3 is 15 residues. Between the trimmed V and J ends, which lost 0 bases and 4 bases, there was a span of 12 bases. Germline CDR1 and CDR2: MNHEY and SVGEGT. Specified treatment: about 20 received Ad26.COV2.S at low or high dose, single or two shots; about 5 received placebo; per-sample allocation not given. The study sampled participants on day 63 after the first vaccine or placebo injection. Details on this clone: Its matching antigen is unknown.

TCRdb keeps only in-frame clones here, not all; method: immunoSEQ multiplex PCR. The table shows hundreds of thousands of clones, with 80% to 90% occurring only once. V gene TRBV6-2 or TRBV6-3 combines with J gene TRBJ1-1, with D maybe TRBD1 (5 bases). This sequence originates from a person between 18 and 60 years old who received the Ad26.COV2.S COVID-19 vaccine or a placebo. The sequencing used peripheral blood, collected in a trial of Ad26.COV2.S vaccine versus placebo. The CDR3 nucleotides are TGTGCCAGCAGTTACTCAGGGGTTATGGGCACTGAAGCTTTCTTT. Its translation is CASSYSGVMGTEAFF.